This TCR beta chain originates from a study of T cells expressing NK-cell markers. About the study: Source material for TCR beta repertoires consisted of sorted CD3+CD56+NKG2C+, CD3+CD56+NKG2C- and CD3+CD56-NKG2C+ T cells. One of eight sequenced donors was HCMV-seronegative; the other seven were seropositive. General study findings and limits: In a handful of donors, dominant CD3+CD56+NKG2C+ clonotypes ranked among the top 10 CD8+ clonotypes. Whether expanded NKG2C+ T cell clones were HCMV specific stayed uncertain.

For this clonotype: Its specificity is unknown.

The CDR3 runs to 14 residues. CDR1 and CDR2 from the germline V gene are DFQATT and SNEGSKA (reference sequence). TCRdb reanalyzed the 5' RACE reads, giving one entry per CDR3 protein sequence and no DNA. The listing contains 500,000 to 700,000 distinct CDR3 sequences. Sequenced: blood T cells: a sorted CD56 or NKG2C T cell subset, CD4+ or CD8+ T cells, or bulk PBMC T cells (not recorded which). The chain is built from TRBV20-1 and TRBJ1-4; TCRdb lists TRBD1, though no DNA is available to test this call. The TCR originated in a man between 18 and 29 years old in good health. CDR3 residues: CSASLTGGDEKLFF.